This T cell receptor beta chain was documented in a study of T cell changes during pregnancy in multiple sclerosis. Clones were read by immunoSEQ multiplex PCR, and TCRdb kept only the in-frame ones, dropping some. The sample has about 41,000 clones; about 90% are singletons. Germline V gene lookup returns CDR1 MNHEY and CDR2 SMNVEV (reference sequence). There are 14 residues in the CDR3. With 4 bases clipped from V and 2 bases from J, the junction kept 1 base outside the gene matches. The sequence was collected from a female donor with multiple sclerosis, enrolled in a pregnancy study. V gene TRBV27 combines with J gene TRBJ1-3; 8 positions agree with TRBD1. The sample consisted of CD8+ T cells from peripheral blood mononuclear cells, taken in the first trimester of pregnancy. The CDR3: CASSSRGPGNTIYF. The DNA of the CDR3 is TGTGCCAGCAGTTCCAGGGGGCCTGGAAACACCATATATTTT.